This is a list of T cell receptor beta chains from one sample in a study of blood T cell repertoires in COVID-19. Profiled with immunoSEQ multiplex PCR; TCRdb holds only in-frame clones, not every one. The sample has a few hundred thousand clones, roughly 88% seen once; the top ten hold about 1.4%. The sequenced sample was peripheral blood. These receptors were collected from a middle-aged woman who had recovered from COVID-19. The CDR3 runs from the conserved cysteine through the conserved F or W. D genes are given only for firm matches. Clone size is not always given. Where it is, it says once, few, many or a class for expanded clones.

v_call: TRBV15; j_call: TRBJ2-3; clone_size: -; d_call: TRBD2; cdr3_nt: TGTGCCACCAGCAGAGATCCCGGCGGGGGGGCAGATACGCAGTATTTT; cdr3_aa: CATSRDPGGGADTQYF
v_call: TRBV7-2; j_call: TRBJ1-6; clone_size: -; d_call: TRBD1; cdr3_nt: TGTGCCAGCAGCCACAGGGGTTCACCCCTCCACTTT; cdr3_aa: CASSHRGSPLHF
v_call: TRBV7-8; j_call: TRBJ2-2; clone_size: few; d_call: TRBD2; cdr3_nt: TGTGCCAGCAGCCTCCTCAAGACTAGCGGAACCGGGGAGCTGTTTTTT; cdr3_aa: CASSLLKTSGTGELFF
v_call: TRBV29-1; j_call: TRBJ2-7; clone_size: -; d_call: -; cdr3_nt: TGCAGCGCAGGACGGGAGAGCGAGCAGTACTTC; cdr3_aa: CSAGRESEQYF
v_call: TRBV7-8; j_call: TRBJ1-6; clone_size: few; d_call: -; cdr3_nt: TGTGCCAGCAGCTTAAGTCGGAATTCACCCCTCCACTTT; cdr3_aa: CASSLSRNSPLHF
v_call: TRBV28; j_call: TRBJ2-1; clone_size: -; d_call: TRBD2; cdr3_nt: TGTGCCAGCAGTGGCTTAGCGGGGGCATCCTACAATGAGCAGTTCTTC; cdr3_aa: CASSGLAGASYNEQFF
v_call: TRBV28; j_call: TRBJ1-4; clone_size: once; d_call: TRBD1; cdr3_nt: TGTGCCAGCAGTTACCAGGGGGCGTTTGAAAAACTGTTTTTT; cdr3_aa: CASSYQGAFEKLFF
v_call: TRBV9; j_call: TRBJ1-2; clone_size: -; d_call: -; cdr3_nt: TGTGCCAGCAGCGCGATCCAACCTACCTCGTCGGGTGGCTACACCTTC; cdr3_aa: CASSAIQPTSSGGYTF
v_call: TRBV2; j_call: TRBJ2-1; clone_size: -; d_call: TRBD1; cdr3_nt: TGTGCCAGACGATCGACAGGGGCCGGCTACAATGAGCAGTTCTTC; cdr3_aa: CARRSTGAGYNEQFF
v_call: TRBV5-6; j_call: TRBJ2-7; clone_size: -; d_call: -; cdr3_nt: TGTGCCAGCAGCTTGCGTACGGTTCCTCCCTACGAGCAGTACTTC; cdr3_aa: CASSLRTVPPYEQYF
v_call: TRBV27; j_call: TRBJ2-5; clone_size: -; d_call: -; cdr3_nt: TGTGCCAGCAGACAGGGATCCCAAGAGACCCAGTACTTC; cdr3_aa: CASRQGSQETQYF
v_call: TRBV24-1; j_call: TRBJ2-3; clone_size: -; d_call: -; cdr3_nt: TGTGCCACCAGTGATTCCGGGACTCTCCCCCTCGATACGCAGTATTTT; cdr3_aa: CATSDSGTLPLDTQYF
v_call: TRBV18; j_call: TRBJ1-1; clone_size: -; d_call: -; cdr3_nt: TGTGCCAGCTCACCACTACAGGGCTCCGACACTGAAGCTTTCTTT; cdr3_aa: CASSPLQGSDTEAFF
v_call: TRBV30; j_call: TRBJ1-2; clone_size: once; d_call: -; cdr3_nt: TGTGCCTGGAGTACCGGGTTGGGTGGCTACACCTTC; cdr3_aa: CAWSTGLGGYTF
v_call: TRBV5-6; j_call: TRBJ1-2; clone_size: -; d_call: TRBD1; cdr3_nt: TGTGCCAGCAGCCCGGGACAGACTTATGGCTACACCTTC; cdr3_aa: CASSPGQTYGYTF
v_call: TRBV18; j_call: TRBJ2-4; clone_size: -; d_call: -; cdr3_nt: TGTGCCAGCTCACCACCGCAGTCCGGGACTGAGAACATTCAGTACTTC; cdr3_aa: CASSPPQSGTENIQYF
v_call: TRBV19; j_call: TRBJ1-2; clone_size: -; d_call: TRBD1; cdr3_nt: TGTGCCAGTAGTCCGACCGGGACAGATTACTTCTATGGCTACACCTTC; cdr3_aa: CASSPTGTDYFYGYTF
v_call: TRBV5-1; j_call: TRBJ2-1; clone_size: -; d_call: TRBD2; cdr3_nt: TGCGCCAGCACCTCGGACCGGGGGGGCGGGAATGAGCAGTTCTTC; cdr3_aa: CASTSDRGGGNEQFF
v_call: TRBV5-1; j_call: TRBJ2-3; clone_size: -; d_call: TRBD2; cdr3_nt: TGCGCCAGCAGGCCGGAACTAGCGGTCACAGATACGCAGTATTTT; cdr3_aa: CASRPELAVTDTQYF
v_call: TRBV5-1; j_call: TRBJ1-1; clone_size: once; d_call: TRBD1; cdr3_nt: TGCGCCAGCAGCCGAGGGACAGGGGCGCAGATGGGGGAAGCTTTCTTT; cdr3_aa: CASSRGTGAQMGEAFF
v_call: TRBV5-1; j_call: TRBJ1-1; clone_size: -; d_call: TRBD1; cdr3_nt: TGCGCCAGCAGCTCGGCGGCCGGGACAGGGGGCACTGAAGCTTTCTTT; cdr3_aa: CASSSAAGTGGTEAFF